This TCR beta chain was identified during a study of STAT5B mutations in CD4+ large granular lymphocyte leukemia. Study observations and caveats: About 25% of private leukemic clonotypes occurred rarely in other patients' non-leukemic repertoires. CD4-sorted patient repertoires seemed more clonal than healthy CD4+ repertoires.

There are 16 residues in the CDR3. The V gene's germline CDR1 is MNHEY and CDR2 SMNVEV (reference sequence). J gave up 2 bases and V 5 bases, and 7 bases lay outside the gene matches. Remarks on this clone: Its antigen is not known.

The survey-level immunoSEQ assay was used. Measured with immunoSEQ multiplex PCR; TCRdb has only the in-frame clones, and not every one. The data contain about 21,000 clones, around 75% of them singletons. The rearrangement uses TRBV27 and TRBJ2-3, with 10 bases matching TRBD1. Source material: CD4+ T cells from blood buffy coats. The receptor comes from a human donor in good health. The CDR3 region has the DNA TGTGCCAGCAGTCGGCGGACAGGGGGAAACACAGATACGCAGTATTTT. The encoded protein is CASSRRTGGNTDTQYF.